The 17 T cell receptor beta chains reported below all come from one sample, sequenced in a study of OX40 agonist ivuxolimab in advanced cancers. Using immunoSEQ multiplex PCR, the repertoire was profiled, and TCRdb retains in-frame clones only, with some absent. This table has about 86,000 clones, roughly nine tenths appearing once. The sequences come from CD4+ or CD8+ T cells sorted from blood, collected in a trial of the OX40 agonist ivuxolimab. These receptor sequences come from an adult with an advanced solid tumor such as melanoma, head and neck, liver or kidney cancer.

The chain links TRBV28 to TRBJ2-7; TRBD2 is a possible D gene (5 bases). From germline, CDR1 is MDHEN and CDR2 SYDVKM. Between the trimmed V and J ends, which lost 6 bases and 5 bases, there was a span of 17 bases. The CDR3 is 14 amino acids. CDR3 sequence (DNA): TGTGCCAGCAGCAACCCTCGAGGGTCCCACGAGCAGTACTTC. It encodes CASSNPRGSHEQYF.

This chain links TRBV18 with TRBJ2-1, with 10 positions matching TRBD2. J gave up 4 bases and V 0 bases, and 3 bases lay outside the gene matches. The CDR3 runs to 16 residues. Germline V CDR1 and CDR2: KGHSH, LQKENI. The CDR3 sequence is CASSPPKREGYNEQFF. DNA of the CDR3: TGTGCCAGCTCACCACCGAAGCGGGAGGGTTACAATGAGCAGTTCTTC.

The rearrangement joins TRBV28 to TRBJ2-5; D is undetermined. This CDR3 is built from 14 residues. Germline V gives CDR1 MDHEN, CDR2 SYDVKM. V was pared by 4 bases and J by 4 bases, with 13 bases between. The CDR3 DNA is TGTGCCAGCAGTTCTTCCCTCCCCGGAGAGACCCAGTACTTC. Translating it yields CASSSSLPGETQYF.

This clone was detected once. This CDR3 reads CPNPADYNEQFF. In DNA, the CDR3 is TGTCCCAATCCAGCCGATTACAATGAGCAGTTCTTC. V and J are TRBV7-7 and TRBJ2-1; D is unclear. Per germline, CDR1 SSHAT and CDR2 FNYEAQ (reference sequence). The CDR3 sequence is 12 residues long.

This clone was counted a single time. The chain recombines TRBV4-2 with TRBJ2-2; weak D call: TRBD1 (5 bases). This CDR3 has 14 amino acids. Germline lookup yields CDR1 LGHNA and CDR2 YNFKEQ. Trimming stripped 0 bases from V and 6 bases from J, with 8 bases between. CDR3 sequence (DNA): TGTGCCAGCAGCCAAGAGGGGCTGGCCGGGGAGCTGTTTTTT. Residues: CASSQEGLAGELFF.

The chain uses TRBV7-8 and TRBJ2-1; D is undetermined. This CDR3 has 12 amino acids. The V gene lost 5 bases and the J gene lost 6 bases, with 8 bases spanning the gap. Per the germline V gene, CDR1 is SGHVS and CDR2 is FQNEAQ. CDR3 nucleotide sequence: TGTGCCAGCAGCACTTCGGGCAATGAGCAGTTCTTC. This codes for CASSTSGNEQFF.

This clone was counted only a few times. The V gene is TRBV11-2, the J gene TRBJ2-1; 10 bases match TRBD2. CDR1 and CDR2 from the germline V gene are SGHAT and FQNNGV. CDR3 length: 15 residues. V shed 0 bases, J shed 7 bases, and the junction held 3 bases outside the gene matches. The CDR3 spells CASSLEGLAVNEQFF. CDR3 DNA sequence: TGTGCCAGCAGCTTAGAAGGACTAGCGGTAAATGAGCAGTTCTTC.

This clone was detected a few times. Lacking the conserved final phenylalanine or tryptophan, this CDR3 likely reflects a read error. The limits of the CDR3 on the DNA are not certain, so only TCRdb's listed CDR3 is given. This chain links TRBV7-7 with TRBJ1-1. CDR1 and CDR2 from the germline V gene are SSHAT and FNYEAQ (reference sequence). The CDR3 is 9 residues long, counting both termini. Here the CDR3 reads CASSLGRKL.

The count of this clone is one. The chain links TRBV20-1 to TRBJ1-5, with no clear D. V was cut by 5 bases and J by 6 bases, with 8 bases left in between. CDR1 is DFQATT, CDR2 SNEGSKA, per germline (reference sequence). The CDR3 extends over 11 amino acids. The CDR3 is CSAAISQPQHF. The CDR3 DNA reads TGCAGTGCTGCCATTAGTCAGCCCCAGCATTTT.

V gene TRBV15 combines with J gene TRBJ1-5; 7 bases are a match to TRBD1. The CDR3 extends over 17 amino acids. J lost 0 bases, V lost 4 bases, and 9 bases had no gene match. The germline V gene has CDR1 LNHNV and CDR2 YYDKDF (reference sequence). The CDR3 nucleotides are TGTGCCACCAGCAACAGCCGGGACAGCTATAGCAATCAGCCCCAGCATTTT. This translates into CATSNSRDSYSNQPQHF.

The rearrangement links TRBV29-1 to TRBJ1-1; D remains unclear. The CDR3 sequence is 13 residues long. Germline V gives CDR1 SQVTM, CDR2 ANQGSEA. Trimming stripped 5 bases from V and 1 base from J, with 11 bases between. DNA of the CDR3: TGCAGCGTTTTGGCTGTGAGGAACACTGAAGCTTTCTTT. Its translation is CSVLAVRNTEAFF.

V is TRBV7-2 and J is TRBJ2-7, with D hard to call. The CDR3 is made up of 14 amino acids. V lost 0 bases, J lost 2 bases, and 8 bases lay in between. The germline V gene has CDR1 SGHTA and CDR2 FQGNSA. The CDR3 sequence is CASSLAGPPYEQYF. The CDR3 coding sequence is TGTGCCAGCAGCTTAGCAGGGCCCCCCTACGAGCAGTACTTC.

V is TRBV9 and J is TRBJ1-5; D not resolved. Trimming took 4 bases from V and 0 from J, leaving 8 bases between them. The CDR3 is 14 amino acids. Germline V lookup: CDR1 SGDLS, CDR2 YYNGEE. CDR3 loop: CASSPRSSNQPQHF. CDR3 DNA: TGTGCCAGCAGCCCGAGGAGTAGCAATCAGCCCCAGCATTTT.

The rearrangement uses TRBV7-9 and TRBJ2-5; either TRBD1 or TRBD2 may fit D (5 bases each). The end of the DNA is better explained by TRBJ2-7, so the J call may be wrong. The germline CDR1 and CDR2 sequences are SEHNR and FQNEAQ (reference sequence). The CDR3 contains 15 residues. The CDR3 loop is CASSWVVGEQYEQYF. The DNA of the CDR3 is TGTGCCAGCAGCTGGGTCGTGGGGGAGCAGTACGAGCAGTACTTC.

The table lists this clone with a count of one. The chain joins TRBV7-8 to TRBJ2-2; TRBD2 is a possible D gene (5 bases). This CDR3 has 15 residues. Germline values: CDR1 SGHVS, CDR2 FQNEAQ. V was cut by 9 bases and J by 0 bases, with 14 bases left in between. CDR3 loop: CARGVGIANTGELFF. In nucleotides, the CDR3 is TGTGCCAGGGGAGTAGGGATCGCGAACACCGGGGAGCTGTTTTTT.

The CDR3 DNA is TGTGCCAGCTCACCTAGCGGAATCTACAATGAGCAGTTCTTC. As protein: CASSPSGIYNEQFF. V usage is TRBV18 and J usage is TRBJ2-1, with a weak D call TRBD2 (6 bases). Germline V gene data show CDR1 as KGHSH and CDR2 as LQKENI. The CDR3 length is 14 residues. Trimming removed 3 bases at V and 3 bases at J, with 9 bases between.

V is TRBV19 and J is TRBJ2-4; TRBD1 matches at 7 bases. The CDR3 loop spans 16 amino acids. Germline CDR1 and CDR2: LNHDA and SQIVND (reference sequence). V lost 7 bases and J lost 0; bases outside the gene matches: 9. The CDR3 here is CASTHGQDLAKNIQYF. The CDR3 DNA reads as TGTGCCAGTACCCACGGACAGGACCTAGCCAAAAACATTCAGTACTTC.